These 4 T cell receptor beta chains were all obtained from the same sample, sequenced in a study of shared clonotypes between healthy human individuals. Here immunoSEQ multiplex PCR was the method, and the copy in TCRdb shows in-frame clones only, minus some. Of almost 750,000 clones listed, over 60% were seen once; the top ten hold about 1.7%. Source material: memory CD4+ T cells sorted from blood. As to subset: CD45RA-negative fraction. The receptors come from a woman younger than 45 in good health.

Concerning this clone itself: Other DNA sequences of this sample code for an identical CDR3. The chain employs TRBV7-9 and TRBJ2-1; TRBD2 aligns across 13 bases. The CDR3 sequence is 14 residues long. The J segment lost 7 bases and the V segment lost 4 bases, leaving 1 base of the junction unmatched. Germline V gene sequence: CDR1 SEHNR, CDR2 FQNEAQ (reference sequence). The CDR3 DNA reads as TGTGCCAGCAGCTGGACTAGCGGGAGTAATGAGCAGTTCTTC. Its protein is CASSWTSGSNEQFF.

This clone was counted a few times. The chain recombines TRBV27 with TRBJ2-7, with D possibly matching TRBD1 (6 bases). Germline CDR1 reads MNHEY; CDR2 reads SMNVEV (reference sequence). The V end lost 3 bases, the J end lost 0 bases, and 21 bases lay between the germline ends. This CDR3 region has 18 residues. The CDR3 sequence is CASSFTSRRTADSYEQYF. In nucleotides, the CDR3 is TGTGCCAGCAGTTTTACGTCGCGCAGGACAGCCGACTCCTACGAGCAGTACTTC.

Only a few counts were recorded for this clone. Within the sample, other DNA sequences also encode this same CDR3. V usage is TRBV27 and J usage is TRBJ2-3; 8 bases are shared with TRBD1. Germline V gene lookup returns CDR1 MNHEY and CDR2 SMNVEV (reference sequence). This CDR3 spans 15 amino acids. The V segment lost 5 bases and the J segment 2 bases; nucleotides outside the gene matches: 6. The CDR3 reads CASSLDRGTTDTQYF. In nucleotides, the CDR3 is TGTGCCAGCAGTCTTGACAGGGGCACCACAGATACGCAGTATTTT.

This clone was detected only once. This sequence joins TRBV11-2 and TRBJ2-2, with D maybe TRBD2 (5 bases). This CDR3 is 17 amino acids long. The germline V and J ends were trimmed by 1 base and 4 bases, with 16 bases remaining between them. Germline V lookup: CDR1 SGHAT, CDR2 FQNNGV. The CDR3 nucleotides are TGTGCCAGCAGCTTAGCCTACGTGGTAGCGAGCACCGGGGAGCTGTTTTTT. It encodes CASSLAYVVASTGELFF. Full variable domain (remainder filled in from reference TRBV11-2 and TRBJ2-2): EAGVAQSPRYKIIEKRQSVAFWCNPISGHATLYWYQQILGQGPKLLIQFQNNGVVDDSQLPKDRFSAERLKGVDSTLKIQPAKLEDSAVYLCASSLAYVVASTGELFFGEGSRLTVL.